Presented here are 10 T cell receptor beta chains from one specimen sequenced in a study of control samples from healthy donors and cancer patients. Profiled with immunoSEQ multiplex PCR; TCRdb holds only in-frame clones, not every one. Among fewer than 100,000 clones, roughly four fifths were seen once, and the ten largest hold about 9.2%. Specimen: blood. The origin of the receptors is a woman aged 60-70 years in good health.

The rearrangement joins TRBV29-1 to TRBJ1-4; D unresolved. This CDR3 is 12 amino acids long. Per the germline V gene, CDR1 is SQVTM and CDR2 is ANQGSEA. Trimming pared 4 bases from V and 10 bases from J, leaving 13 bases between. The CDR3 loop reads CSVAPSEGKLFF. The CDR3 DNA reads as TGCAGCGTTGCCCCCTCCGAGGGAAAACTGTTTTTT.

V usage is TRBV2 and J usage is TRBJ2-7; D is undetermined. CDR3 length: 11 residues. Germline lookup yields CDR1 SNHLY and CDR2 FYNNEI. Trimming cost V 3 bases and J 7 bases, with 7 bases left between them. Here the CDR3 DNA reads TGTGCCAGCAGTGATTCGACAGAGCAGTACTTC. This encodes CASSDSTEQYF. Using reference TRBV2 and TRBJ2-7 for the parts outside the CDR3, the full variable domain is EPEVTQTPSHQVTQMGQEVILRCVPISNHLYFYWYRQILGQKVEFLVSFYNNEISEKSEIFDDQFSVERPDGSNFTLKIRSTKLEDSAMYFCASSDSTEQYFGPGTRLTVT.

In its sample, this clone was seen a few times. The chain recombines TRBV19 with TRBJ1-4; possibly TRBD1 for D (5 bases). Germline V lookup: CDR1 LNHDA, CDR2 SQIVND (reference sequence). The V and J ends lost 7 bases and 4 bases respectively, with 10 bases between them. This CDR3 is 13 amino acids long. The CDR3 reads CASTRQYNEKLFF. The CDR3 coding sequence is TGTGCCAGTACTAGACAGTATAATGAAAAACTGTTTTTT.

J is TRBJ2-3 and V is TRBV7-6, with a possible D match to TRBD2 (7 bases). Germline CDR1 is SGHVS and CDR2 is FNYEAQ. The CDR3 totals 18 residues. The ends were cut back, 4 bases at V and 2 bases at J, with 22 bases in the middle. The CDR3 sequence is CASSSRGAGAGFTDTQYF. The CDR3 DNA is TGTGCCAGCAGCTCCCGAGGGGCGGGGGCCGGATTCACAGATACGCAGTATTTT.

This clone was detected a few times. The chain carries TRBV5-6 and TRBJ2-7; 12 bases map to TRBD2. The CDR3 is 14 amino acids. V gave up 5 bases and J gave up 2 bases; unmatched junction bases: 2. Looked up from germline, CDR1 is SGHDT and CDR2 is YYEEEE. CDR3 loop: CASRRTSGTYEQYF. DNA for the CDR3: TGTGCCAGCAGGAGGACTAGCGGGACCTACGAGCAGTACTTC.

J is TRBJ2-3 and V is TRBV18; TRBD1 might be the D (8 bases). Per germline, CDR1 KGHSH and CDR2 LQKENI. Trimming removed 1 base at V and 1 base at J, with 12 bases between. The length of the CDR3 is 16 residues. CDR3 nucleotides: TGTGCCAGCTCACCACGGACAGGGAGGGGCACAGATACGCAGTATTTT. Protein sequence: CASSPRTGRGTDTQYF.

This chain joins TRBV5-3 and TRBJ2-1; 10 bases fit TRBD2. TRBV5-3 is filed as an ORF, its function uncertain. V dropped 0 bases and J dropped 5; count of bases not matched to a gene: 5. CDR3 size: 16 residues. The DNA of the CDR3 is TGTGCCAGAAGCTTGGGGAGCGGGAGGGTACACAATGAGCAGTTCTTC. It specifies CARSLGSGRVHNEQFF.

The V call is TRBV6-5, the J call TRBJ1-2; 11 bases align to TRBD1. CDR3 size: 15 residues. Trimming removed 5 bases from V and 7 bases from J; junction bases left unmatched: 9. CDR1 is MNHEY and CDR2 is SVGAGI in the germline V gene. The CDR3 spells CASSRGTGGSSGYTF. The CDR3 region has the DNA TGTGCCAGCAGTCGCGGGACAGGGGGAAGTTCTGGCTACACCTTC.

The V call is TRBV5-8, the J call TRBJ1-1, with a tentative D call TRBD1 (6 bases). V shed 3 bases and J shed 2 bases, with 8 bases lying between them. The length of the CDR3 is 13 residues. Per germline, CDR1 SGHTS and CDR2 YDEGEE. CDR3 nucleotide sequence: TGTGCCAGCAGCTGGACAGCAAACACTGAAGCTTTCTTT. Protein sequence: CASSWTANTEAFF.

This chain links TRBV28 with TRBJ1-2; 9 nucleotides line up with TRBD1. The trim removed 6 bases at V and 5 bases at J, leaving 7 bases unmatched. This CDR3 has 14 amino acids. Looked up from germline, CDR1 is MDHEN and CDR2 is SYDVKM. The CDR3 protein is CASSYSGTGYGYTF. In DNA form, the CDR3 reads TGTGCCAGCAGCTATTCCGGGACAGGGTATGGCTACACCTTC.